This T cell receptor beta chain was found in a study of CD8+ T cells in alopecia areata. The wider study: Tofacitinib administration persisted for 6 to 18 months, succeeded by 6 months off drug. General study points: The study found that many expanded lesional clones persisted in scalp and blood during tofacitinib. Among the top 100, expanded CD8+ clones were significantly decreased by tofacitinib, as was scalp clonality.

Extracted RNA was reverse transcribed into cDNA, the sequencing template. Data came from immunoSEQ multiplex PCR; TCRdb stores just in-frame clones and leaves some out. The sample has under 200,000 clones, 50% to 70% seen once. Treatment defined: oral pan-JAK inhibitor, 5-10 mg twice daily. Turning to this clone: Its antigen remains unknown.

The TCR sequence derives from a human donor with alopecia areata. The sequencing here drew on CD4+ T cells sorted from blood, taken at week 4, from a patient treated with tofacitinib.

In DNA form, the CDR3 reads TGTGCCAGTAACAAGGCCCCGGGACCGCAAGTACCCCAGCATTTT. It is translated as CASNKAPGPQVPQHF. The V call is TRBV19, the J call TRBJ1-5; the D gene is possibly TRBD1 (5 bases). Looked up from germline, CDR1 is LNHDA and CDR2 is SQIVND (reference sequence). This CDR3 is built from 15 residues. V shed 7 bases and J shed 10 bases, with 23 bases lying between them.